A single sample gave rise to the 12 T cell receptor beta chains below, sequenced in a study of neurological immune-mediated disorders. MiXCR was run by TCRdb on the 5' RACE reads, yielding one entry per CDR3 protein. The sample holds about 28,000 distinct CDR3 sequences; 5% to 8% are singletons and the top ten take around 8.3%. Specimen: PBMCs. The receptors derive from a woman aged 45-65 years in good health.

This clonotype was recorded many times. This chain joins TRBV24-1 and TRBJ2-1, with D possibly called TRBD1 or TRBD2 (5 bases each). Germline V gene lookup returns CDR1 KGHDR and CDR2 SFDVKD. Trimming shortened V by 3 bases and J by 5 bases, and 7 bases separated the two germline ends. The CDR3 sequence is 13 residues long. CDR3 DNA sequence: TGTGCCACCAGTGATGAGGGGCACAATGAGCAGTTCTTC. Translated, it gives CATSDEGHNEQFF.

This clonotype has a count of ten or more. The chain is built from TRBV3-1 and TRBJ2-7; 9 positions match TRBD2. CDR1 is LGHDT, CDR2 YNNKEL, per germline (reference sequence). The CDR3 is made up of 15 amino acids. Trimming at V came to 1 base and at J to 4 bases, leaving 5 bases not matched to a gene. CDR3 sequence reads: CASSQVSGGTYEQYF. Written as DNA, the CDR3 is TGTGCCAGCAGCCAAGTAAGCGGGGGGACTTACGAGCAGTACTTC.

This clonotype was detected many times. This rearrangement joins TRBV20-1 to TRBJ2-1; D gene ambiguous. Per germline, CDR1 DFQATT and CDR2 SNEGSKA (reference sequence). The length of the CDR3 is 10 residues. Trimming cost V 5 bases and J 12 bases, with 11 bases left between them. The CDR3 protein is CSADDSGQFF. CDR3 coding DNA: TGCAGTGCTGACGACTCCGGGCAGTTCTTC.

This clonotype was seen ten or more times. This chain uses TRBV20-1 with TRBJ1-5; D remains unclear. CDR1 DFQATT and CDR2 SNEGSKA come from the germline V gene (reference sequence). The CDR3 loop spans 13 amino acids. Trimming left V 3 bases short and J 4 bases short, with 10 bases between. This CDR3 reads CSASPGLNQPQHF. The CDR3 nucleotides are TGCAGTGCTAGTCCCGGACTAAATCAGCCCCAGCATTTT.

This clonotype came up many times. The chain combines TRBV4-1 with TRBJ1-2, with D perhaps matching TRBD1 (6 bases). The CDR3 spans 13 residues. The V end was cut by 5 bases, the J end by 1 base, with 8 bases between. Germline CDR1 reads MGHRA; CDR2 reads YSYEKL. CDR3 residues: CASSLQGNYGYTF. The CDR3 region has the DNA TGCGCCAGCAGCTTACAGGGTAACTATGGCTACACCTTC.

This clonotype has a count of ten or more. This sequence joins TRBV28 and TRBJ1-5, with a weak D call TRBD1 (5 bases). The CDR3 length is 14 residues. With 6 bases removed from V and 1 base from J, the gap between germline ends came to 10 bases. CDR1 MDHEN and CDR2 SYDVKM come from the germline V gene. CDR3 sequence: CASSLGESNQPQHF. For the CDR3, the DNA is TGTGCCAGCAGCTTAGGGGAGAGCAATCAGCCCCAGCATTTT.

This clonotype appeared many times. Relative to the germline gene, one junction end is altered; a read error may explain this. V gene TRBV7-8 combines with J gene TRBJ2-7; D is possibly TRBD1 (5 bases). Germline V gives CDR1 SGHVS, CDR2 FQNEAQ. CDR3 length: 12 residues. CDR3 region: CASSLASRVEHF. The CDR3 region has the DNA TGTGCCAGCAGCTTAGCGTCCAGGGTAGAGCACTTC.

This clonotype was detected a few times. The chain recombines TRBV7-9 with TRBJ1-4; D not certain. The germline V gene encodes CDR1 SEHNR and CDR2 FQNEAQ (reference sequence). This CDR3 is 15 amino acids long. Trimming cost V 6 bases and J 8 bases, with 19 bases left between them. The CDR3 is CASSLDGPPREKLFF. The CDR3 region has the DNA TGTGCCAGCAGTCTCGATGGTCCTCCTAGGGAAAAACTGTTTTTT.

The table lists this clonotype with many counts. The rearrangement links TRBV12-3 or TRBV12-4 to TRBJ1-5, with TRBD1 identical over 10 bases. The CDR3 contains 16 residues. V lost 5 bases to trimming and J lost 5 bases; unmatched junction nucleotides: 9. CDR3 amino acids: CASSKGSGTGDQPQHF. Here the CDR3 DNA reads TGTGCCAGCAGTAAAGGCTCCGGGACAGGGGATCAGCCCCAGCATTTT.

This chain uses TRBV28 with TRBJ1-6; TRBD1 matches 7 bases. Germline CDR1 MDHEN, CDR2 SYDVKM. This CDR3 contains 15 residues. J was trimmed by 4 bases and V by 10 bases; bases with no gene match: 10. The CDR3 DNA reads as TGTGCCACCCGGTTGGAACAGGGGTATAATTCACCCCTCCACTTT. It codes for CATRLEQGYNSPLHF.

This clonotype was observed many times. The chain uses TRBV7-2 and TRBJ2-5; D is possibly TRBD2 (6 bases). The CDR3 is made up of 14 amino acids. The V gene's germline CDR1 is SGHTA and CDR2 FQGNSA. Between the trimmed V and J ends, which lost 1 base and 13 bases, there was a span of 19 bases. The CDR3 reads CASSLDWTEGRTYF. CDR3 bases: TGTGCCAGCAGCTTAGATTGGACGGAGGGTCGTACGTACTTC.

This clonotype was counted many times. V and J are TRBV6-2 or TRBV6-3 and TRBJ1-2; D not resolved. Trimming cost V 6 bases and J 0 bases, with 11 bases left between them. Germline-derived CDR1 and CDR2 are MNHEY and SVGEGT. The CDR3 loop spans 14 amino acids. As DNA, the CDR3 is TGTGCCAGCAGCGGGATCCGAGCTAACTATGGCTACACCTTC. It specifies CASSGIRANYGYTF.